The entry below gives a single T cell receptor (beta chain) sequence along with its context. This entry is derived from a study of long-term antiretroviral therapy in people with HIV. Per the germline V gene, CDR1 is SGHAT and CDR2 is FQNNGV. CDR3 length equals 12 residues. Trimming shortened V by 0 bases and J by 3 bases, and 3 bases separated the two germline ends. With survey level as its setting, the immunoSEQ assay was v3.0. Data came from immunoSEQ multiplex PCR; TCRdb stores just in-frame clones and leaves some out. This sample has 20,000 to 25,000 clones, with 80% to 90% found just once. This clonotype was obtained from a man in his late teens or twenties with HIV. V is TRBV11-2 and J is TRBJ2-7; no clear D gene. The sequencing used unsorted PBMCs, collected 3 years after starting antiretroviral therapy. The CDR3 coding sequence is TGTGCCAGCAGCTTAGAGGGCTACGAGCAGTACTTC. The encoded protein is CASSLEGYEQYF.